This T cell receptor beta chain was captured by sequencing in a study of T cell responses to AZD1222 COVID-19 vaccine. Trimming removed 4 bases at V and 4 bases at J, with 17 bases between. The CDR3 contains 16 residues. Germline values: CDR1 LNHNV, CDR2 YYDKDF (reference sequence). The repertoire was sequenced with immunoSEQ multiplex PCR; TCRdb's copy has only in-frame clones and lacks some. The data contain about 140,000 clones, about 94% of them singletons. This clonotype was obtained from an adult who received the AZD1222 COVID-19 vaccine. The V gene is TRBV15, the J gene TRBJ1-5; perhaps TRBD1 as D (5 bases). Source: peripheral blood, taken 28 days after the second AZD1222 dose. This CDR3 is CATSTVDSPRNQPQHF. The CDR3 DNA sequence: TGTGCCACCAGCACTGTAGACAGTCCTCGAAATCAGCCCCAGCATTTT.